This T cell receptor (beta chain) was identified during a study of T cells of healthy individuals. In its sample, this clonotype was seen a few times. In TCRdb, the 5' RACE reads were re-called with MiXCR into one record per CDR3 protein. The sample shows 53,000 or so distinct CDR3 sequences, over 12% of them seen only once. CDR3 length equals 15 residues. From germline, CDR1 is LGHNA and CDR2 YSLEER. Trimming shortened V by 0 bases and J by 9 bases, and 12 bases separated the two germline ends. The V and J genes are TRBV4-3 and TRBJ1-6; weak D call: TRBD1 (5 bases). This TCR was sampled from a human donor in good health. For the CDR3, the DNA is TGCGCCAGCAGCCAAGATAGGGGACTGGGTTCACCCCTCCACTTT. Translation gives CASSQDRGLGSPLHF.